This T cell receptor (beta chain) comes out of a study of identical twins. All of the donors were Caucasians in good health. Using its own MiXCR run on the 5' RACE reads, TCRdb lists one record per CDR3 protein. The table records roughly 1,500,000 distinct CDR3 sequences, under 35% of them present only once. Germline CDR1 and CDR2: MNHNY and SVGAGI (reference sequence). This CDR3 comprises 15 residues. V shed 3 bases and J shed 3 bases, with 12 bases lying between them. The sample consisted of cord blood. The TCR sequence derives from a newborn girl in good health. The chain employs TRBV6-6 and TRBJ1-5, with D perhaps TRBD1 (5 bases). In DNA, the CDR3 is TGTGCCAGCAGTTATACAAGGGGTCACAATCAGCCCCAGCATTTT. Translation gives CASSYTRGHNQPQHF.